One and the same sample provided the 7 T cell receptor beta chains below, sequenced in a study of shared clonotypes between healthy human individuals. The data were produced by immunoSEQ multiplex PCR, yet TCRdb's version contains in-frame clones alone and is incomplete. The sample holds 1.4 million or so clones; around 98.5% are singletons and the top ten take roughly 0.35%. Sequencing was carried out using naive CD4+ T cells sorted from blood. Subset noted: CD45RA+ positively selected. The origin of the receptors is a man aged 25-45 years in good health.

V usage is TRBV5-1 and J usage is TRBJ2-5; 9 nucleotides line up with TRBD1. The CDR3 is made up of 14 amino acids. Germline CDR1 SGHRS, CDR2 YFSETQ. V was pared by 1 base and J by 5 bases, with 3 bases of the junction left unmatched. DNA of the CDR3: TGCGCCAGCAGCTTGATCGGACAGGGGGAGACCCAGTACTTC. It translates to CASSLIGQGETQYF.

The J gene is TRBJ1-4, the V gene TRBV7-2, with TRBD1 as a possible D gene (5 bases). The germline V gene encodes CDR1 SGHTA and CDR2 FQGNSA. The CDR3 spans 14 residues. V lost 5 bases and J lost 1, with 8 bases in between. As DNA, the CDR3 is TGTGCCAGCAGCGGGGGGGGAACTAATGAAAAACTGTTTTTT. Amino acids: CASSGGGTNEKLFF.

This clone occurred once. CDR3 residues: CASSPLSGGMLNEQFF. CDR3 sequence (DNA): TGTGCCAGCAGCCCACTATCCGGGGGAATGCTCAATGAGCAGTTCTTC. The chain employs TRBV7-2 and TRBJ2-1, with a tentative D call TRBD2 (6 bases). CDR1 is SGHTA and CDR2 is FQGNSA in the germline V gene. The ends were cut back, 5 bases at V and 6 bases at J, with 20 bases in the middle. This CDR3 is built from 16 residues.

This rearrangement joins TRBV10-2 to TRBJ2-2, with 9 bases matching TRBD2. V gave up 5 bases and J gave up 0 bases; unmatched junction bases: 16. This CDR3 comprises 20 residues. Germline CDR1 WSHSY, CDR2 SAAADI. The CDR3 nucleotides are TGCGCCAGCAGTTATGGGACTAGCCTACTTACCAAAACGAACACCGGGGAGCTGTTTTTT. Protein: CASSYGTSLLTKTNTGELFF.

This chain uses TRBV7-2 with TRBJ2-1; a possible D gene is TRBD2 (6 bases). V gave up 2 bases and J gave up 6 bases, with 8 bases separating them. Looked up from germline, CDR1 is SGHTA and CDR2 is FQGNSA. The CDR3 loop spans 13 amino acids. CDR3 sequence: CASSLLASNEQFF. CDR3 in DNA: TGTGCCAGCAGCTTACTAGCGAGCAATGAGCAGTTCTTC.

The chain uses TRBV7-9 and TRBJ2-3, with 12 bases lining up with TRBD2. J gave up 4 bases and V 6 bases, and 8 bases lay outside the gene matches. CDR3 size: 16 residues. Germline lookup yields CDR1 SEHNR and CDR2 FQNEAQ (reference sequence). CDR3 amino acids: CASSRGLAGLADTQYF. CDR3 DNA: TGTGCCAGCAGTCGGGGACTAGCGGGTCTTGCAGATACGCAGTATTTT.

This chain connects TRBV25-1 to TRBJ1-2; D ambiguous. V shed 3 bases and J shed 2 bases, with 10 bases lying between them. There are 14 residues in the CDR3. The germline V gene encodes CDR1 MGHDK and CDR2 SYGVNS. The CDR3 spells CASSDLRFNYGYTF. CDR3 bases: TGTGCCAGCAGTGACCTCAGATTCAACTATGGCTACACCTTC.